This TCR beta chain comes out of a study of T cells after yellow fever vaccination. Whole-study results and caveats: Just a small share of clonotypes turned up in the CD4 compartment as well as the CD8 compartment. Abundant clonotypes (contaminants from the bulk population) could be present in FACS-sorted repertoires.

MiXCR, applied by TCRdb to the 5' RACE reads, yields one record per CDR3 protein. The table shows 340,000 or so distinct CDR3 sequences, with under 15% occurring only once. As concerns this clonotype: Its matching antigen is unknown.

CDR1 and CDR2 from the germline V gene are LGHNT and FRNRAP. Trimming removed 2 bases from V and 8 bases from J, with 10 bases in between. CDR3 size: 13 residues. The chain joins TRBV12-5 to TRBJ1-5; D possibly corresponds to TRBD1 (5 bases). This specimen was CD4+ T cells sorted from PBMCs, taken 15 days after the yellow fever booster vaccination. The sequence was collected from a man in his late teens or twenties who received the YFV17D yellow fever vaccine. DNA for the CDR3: TGTGCTAGTGGTTTGCTTGGGGGGAAGCCCCAGCATTTT. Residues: CASGLLGGKPQHF. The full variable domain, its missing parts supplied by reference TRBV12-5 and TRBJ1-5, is DARVTQTPRHKVTEMGQEVTMRCQPILGHNTVFWYRQTMMQGLELLAYFRNRAPLDDSGMPKDRFSAEMPDATLATLKIQPSEPRDSAVYFCASGLLGGKPQHFGDGTRLSIL.